The 19 T cell receptor beta chains given below trace back to one sample, sequenced in a study of T-cell memory formation after mild COVID-19. TCRdb reprocessed the 5' RACE reads with MiXCR, giving one entry per CDR3 protein. This table has approximately 270,000 distinct CDR3 sequences, around 15% appearing once. The specimen sequenced was PBMCs or a T cell subset sorted from them (not recorded which). Receptors were obtained from a man between 18 and 35 years old who had mild COVID-19 (a few samples of this study predate the infection). Cell type and time point are not known.

The chain carries TRBV24-1 and TRBJ1-1; D gene unclear. The length of the CDR3 is 13 residues. Germline loops: CDR1 KGHDR, CDR2 SFDVKD. Trimming left V 6 bases short and J 10 bases short, with 17 bases between. The CDR3 DNA sequence: TGTGCCACCAGTCCGGACCGCCAGTTGGGAGCTTTCTTT. Translating it yields CATSPDRQLGAFF.

This clonotype has a count of ten or more. The chain joins TRBV13 to TRBJ2-5; 7 bases match TRBD1. Germline trimming cut 7 bases from V and 2 bases from J; bases unmatched to any gene: 4. The CDR3 spans 13 residues. The V gene's germline CDR1 is PRHDT and CDR2 FYEKMQ (reference sequence). The CDR3 reads CASTYRGQETQYF. CDR3 coding DNA: TGTGCCAGCACGTACAGGGGTCAAGAGACCCAGTACTTC. The entire variable domain, with the rest obtained from reference TRBV13 and TRBJ2-5, is as follows: AAGVIQSPRHLIKEKRETATLKCYPIPRHDTVYWYQQGPGQDPQFLISFYEKMQSDKGSIPDRFSAQQFSDYHSELNMSSLELGDSALYFCASTYRGQETQYFGPGTRLLVL.

The chain combines TRBV10-3 with TRBJ1-2, with 7 bases identical to TRBD1. Germline V gene lookup returns CDR1 ENHRY and CDR2 SYGVKD. The CDR3 totals 13 residues. With V trimmed by 2 bases and J by 5 bases, 2 bases remained unmatched. The CDR3: CAISEGTAYGYTF. The CDR3 DNA reads as TGTGCCATCAGTGAGGGGACAGCATATGGCTACACCTTC.

This clonotype was picked up a small number of times. V and J are TRBV2 and TRBJ2-2; tentatively, D is TRBD1 (6 bases). The CDR3 extends over 16 amino acids. V lost 6 bases and J 8 bases, leaving 22 bases between the germline ends. Germline lookup yields CDR1 SNHLY and CDR2 FYNNEI. The CDR3 loop reads CASSPQGALTPGELFF. CDR3 DNA: TGTGCCAGCAGCCCACAGGGCGCCCTCACACCGGGGGAGCTGTTTTTT.

The sample holds many counts of this clonotype. J is TRBJ2-3 and V is TRBV5-1; 7 nucleotides align to TRBD2. This CDR3 has 16 amino acids. Germline values: CDR1 SGHRS, CDR2 YFSETQ. The V and J ends lost 0 bases and 1 base, in that order; junction bases with no gene match: 5. DNA for the CDR3: TGCGCCAGCAGCTTGGCCATGGCGGGGGGCACAGATACGCAGTATTTT. Its protein is CASSLAMAGGTDTQYF.

This clonotype has a handful of counts. CDR3: CASSSGTGHYEQYF. DNA of the CDR3: TGTGCCAGCAGTTCCGGGACAGGCCACTACGAGCAGTACTTC. The chain is built from TRBV12-3 or TRBV12-4 and TRBJ2-7; 8 bases map to TRBD1. The trim removed 4 bases at V and 3 bases at J, leaving 5 bases unmatched. The CDR3 extends over 14 amino acids.

The V gene is TRBV5-1, the J gene TRBJ2-1; 7 bases are shared with TRBD1. The V and J ends lost 3 bases and 3 bases, in that order; junction bases with no gene match: 9. CDR3 size: 16 residues. The germline CDR1 and CDR2 sequences are SGHRS and YFSETQ. CDR3 protein: CASSYSGTAHYNEQFF. The CDR3 coding sequence is TGCGCCAGCAGCTACTCCGGGACAGCCCACTACAATGAGCAGTTCTTC.

The chain links TRBV27 to TRBJ2-1; 11 bases map to TRBD2. Trimming at V came to 5 bases and at J to 9 bases, leaving 6 bases not matched to a gene. This CDR3 has 14 amino acids. Germline V gives CDR1 MNHEY, CDR2 SMNVEV (reference sequence). CDR3 amino acids: CASSISGGAVEQFF. CDR3 nucleotide sequence: TGTGCCAGCAGTATTAGCGGGGGGGCCGTTGAGCAGTTCTTC.

The J gene is TRBJ1-2, the V gene TRBV5-5, with 9 bases matching TRBD1. The CDR3 is 14 residues long. Germline CDR1 and CDR2: SGHKS and YYEKEE (reference sequence). V shed 2 bases and J 4 bases; nucleotides not matched to a gene: 3. Written as DNA, the CDR3 is TGTGCCAGCAGCTTCGGGACAGGGATCTATGGCTACACCTTC. The encoded protein is CASSFGTGIYGYTF. Supplemented by reference TRBV5-5 and TRBJ1-2, the full variable domain reads DAGVTQSPTHLIKTRGQQVTLRCSPISGHKSVSWYQQVLGQGPQFIFQYYEKEERGRGNFPDRFSARQFPNYSSELNVNALLLGDSALYLCASSFGTGIYGYTFGSGTRLTVV.

The chain combines TRBV29-1 with TRBJ2-2, with D perhaps assigned TRBD1 or TRBD2 (5 bases each). Germline V gives CDR1 SQVTM, CDR2 ANQGSEA. CDR3 length: 13 residues. V lost 0 bases, J lost 8 bases, and 10 bases lay in between. CDR3 nucleotides: TGCAGCGTTGAAGAAGTCGAGGGGGGGGAGCTGTTTTTT. Translation: CSVEEVEGGELFF.

For this clonotype: One base away lies a much larger clone, so this may be a sequencing read error. The chain has TRBV28 and TRBJ2-5, with D perhaps TRBD1 (5 bases). Germline V CDR1 and CDR2: MDHEN, SYDVKM. V lost 3 bases and J 4 bases, leaving 12 bases between the germline ends. The CDR3 has 14 amino acids. The CDR3 region is CASSLFGAVETQYF. CDR3 DNA sequence: TGTGCCAGCAGTTTGTTTGGGGCGGTAGAGACCCAGTACTTC.

This clonotype was counted a few times. This rearrangement joins TRBV12-5 to TRBJ2-7; weak D call: TRBD1 (6 bases). The CDR3 contains 12 residues. V was shortened by 6 bases and J by 6 bases, with 12 bases between the two germline ends. Germline CDR1 and CDR2: LGHNT and FRNRAP. Here the CDR3 reads CASGRDTPEQYF. CDR3 nucleotide sequence: TGTGCTAGTGGCCGGGACACCCCCGAGCAGTACTTC.

The chain joins TRBV20-1 to TRBJ2-5, with TRBD2 matching over 9 bases. The CDR3 extends over 16 amino acids. J was trimmed by 2 bases and V by 3 bases; bases with no gene match: 10. Looked up from germline, CDR1 is DFQATT and CDR2 is SNEGSKA (reference sequence). The CDR3 region has the DNA TGCAGTGCTAGTTCGAGCGGGGGGACCTTGCAAGAGACCCAGTACTTC. Protein sequence: CSASSSGGTLQETQYF.

The sample holds a few counts of this clonotype. The chain links TRBV11-2 to TRBJ1-1; a possible D gene is TRBD1 (5 bases). Germline V gene lookup returns CDR1 SGHAT and CDR2 FQNNGV. V lost 7 bases and J 4 bases, leaving 19 bases between the germline ends. The CDR3 spans 15 residues. The CDR3 nucleotides read TGTGCCAGCAAGGTCAGGGCCGCGATGGGCACTGAAGCTTTCTTT. Translated, it gives CASKVRAAMGTEAFF.

This clonotype appeared once. The chain joins TRBV2 to TRBJ1-3, with no clear D. The CDR3 contains 14 residues. V gave up 0 bases and J gave up 6 bases, with 9 bases separating them. Germline assignment: CDR1 SNHLY and CDR2 FYNNEI. The CDR3 nucleotides are TGTGCCAGCAGTGAAGCGAGTCACGCAAACACCATATATTTT. The encoded protein is CASSEASHANTIYF.

This clonotype was detected only a few times. The gene calls are TRBV10-2 and TRBJ2-5; maybe TRBD2 (5 bases). The CDR3 is 12 residues long. Deletions cut 7 bases from V and 1 base from J, with 7 bases between. The V gene's germline CDR1 is WSHSY and CDR2 SAAADI. CDR3 in DNA: TGCGCCAGCATGAGCGGCCAAGAGACCCAGTACTTC. Translated, it gives CASMSGQETQYF.

This clonotype has more than one count but fewer than ten. The chain carries TRBV4-3 and TRBJ1-6, with 9 positions matching TRBD1. The CDR3 is 13 residues long. Looked up from germline, CDR1 is LGHNA and CDR2 is YSLEER. J was trimmed by 10 bases and V by 8 bases; bases with no gene match: 6. CDR3 in amino acids: CASGGQGSSPLHF. Written as DNA, the CDR3 is TGCGCCAGCGGGGGACAGGGATCATCACCCCTCCACTTT.

On this clonotype: This could be a read error, since a much larger clone is one nucleotide away. CDR3 DNA: TGTGCCAGCAGTGAACTGGAAGATATGCAGTATTTT. Translating it yields CASSELEDMQYF. The V gene is TRBV2, the J gene TRBJ2-3; D is uncertain. Germline assignment: CDR1 SNHLY and CDR2 FYNNEI. This CDR3 has 12 amino acids. Looking up the rest from reference TRBV2 and TRBJ2-3 gives the full variable domain: EPEVTQTPSHQVTQMGQEVILRCVPISNHLYFYWYRQILGQKVEFLVSFYNNEISEKSEIFDDQFSVERPDGSNFTLKIRSTKLEDSAMYFCASSELEDMQYFGPGTRLTVL.

V usage is TRBV3-1 and J usage is TRBJ1-1, with D uncertain. Germline V gene lookup returns CDR1 LGHDT and CDR2 YNNKEL (reference sequence). The CDR3 contains 16 residues. V was shortened by 4 bases and J by 0 bases, with 15 bases between the two germline ends. This CDR3 reads CASSPEPGGLNTEAFF. CDR3 nucleotides: TGTGCCAGCAGCCCCGAACCGGGAGGGCTGAACACTGAAGCTTTCTTT.